Presented here are 15 T cell receptor beta chains from one specimen sequenced in a study of liver allograft versus peripheral blood T cells. Study in general: Repertoires from peripheral blood of liver transplant recipients were compared with those inside their transplanted livers.

TCRdb reanalysed the reads using MiXCR and keeps one entry per CDR3 protein. The data show over 9,000 distinct CDR3 sequences, roughly 20% seen once. The receptors originated from a human patient who had a liver transplant. These T cells may partly come from the graft donor.

The gene calls are TRBV12-3 or TRBV12-4 and TRBJ1-3, with a weak D call TRBD1 (5 bases). V lost 5 bases and J 3 bases, leaving 8 bases between the germline ends. The CDR3 sequence is 13 residues long. DNA of the CDR3: TGTGCCAGCAGTGACCAGGGTGGAAACACCATATATTTT. Translation: CASSDQGGNTIYF.

In its sample, this clonotype was seen many times. This chain joins TRBV9 and TRBJ2-1; 7 bases match TRBD1. The ends lost 4 bases at V and 8 bases at J; junction bases unmatched: 12. Germline V gives CDR1 SGDLS, CDR2 YYNGEE. The CDR3 consists of 15 residues. The CDR3 reads CASSHLGGRNDEQFF. The CDR3 region has the DNA TGTGCCAGCAGCCACCTAGGGGGCAGGAACGATGAGCAGTTCTTC. The complete variable domain, with remaining parts taken from reference TRBV9 and TRBJ2-1, reads DSGVTQTPKHLITATGQRVTLRCSPRSGDLSVYWYQQSLDQGLQFLIQYYNGEERAKGNILERFSAQQFPDLHSELNLSSLELGDSALYFCASSHLGGRNDEQFFGPGTRLTVL.

This clonotype was detected only a few times. The chain carries TRBV9 and TRBJ1-6, with D uncertain. Per the germline V gene, CDR1 is SGDLS and CDR2 is YYNGEE. The CDR3 extends over 14 amino acids. V shed 0 bases and J shed 2 bases, with 3 bases lying between them. CDR3 protein: CASSVEAYNSPLHF. DNA for the CDR3: TGTGCCAGCAGCGTAGAAGCCTATAATTCACCCCTCCACTTT. Full variable domain (remainder filled in from reference TRBV9 and TRBJ1-6): DSGVTQTPKHLITATGQRVTLRCSPRSGDLSVYWYQQSLDQGLQFLIQYYNGEERAKGNILERFSAQQFPDLHSELNLSSLELGDSALYFCASSVEAYNSPLHFGNGTRLTVT.

On this clonotype itself: Being one base from a much bigger clone, this may be a read error. The V call is TRBV6-2 or TRBV6-3, the J call TRBJ1-5; the D is unclear. The CDR3 has 13 amino acids. Germline CDR1 MNHEY, CDR2 SVGEGT. The CDR3 DNA sequence: TGTCCCAGCAGCTTATGGAGCAATCAGCCCCAGCATTTT. The encoded protein is CPSSLWSNQPQHF.

Many counts were recorded for this clonotype. The chain employs TRBV18 and TRBJ2-7, with D maybe TRBD2 (5 bases). Trimming took off 3 bases at V and 5 bases at J, with 17 bases between the two ends. The CDR3 totals 15 residues. Germline V CDR1 and CDR2: KGHSH, LQKENI. The CDR3 protein is CASSPGLAGAHEQYF. The CDR3 DNA is TGTGCCAGCTCACCCGGGCTAGCCGGTGCCCACGAGCAGTACTTC.

By its share, this clonotype is medium-sized. The genes are TRBV19 and TRBJ1-1; D is possibly TRBD1 (6 bases). The CDR3 runs 13 residues. In germline, CDR1 is LNHDA, CDR2 SQIVND (reference sequence). The V and J ends lost 5 bases and 4 bases respectively, with 11 bases between them. The CDR3 here is CASSPGAGTEAFF. The CDR3 coding sequence is TGTGCCAGTAGTCCGGGGGCTGGCACTGAAGCTTTCTTT.

This clonotype rates as medium-sized. The V call is TRBV6-1, the J call TRBJ1-1; D is possibly TRBD1 (5 bases). CDR1 and CDR2 from the germline V gene are MNHNS and SASEGT. The CDR3 totals 15 residues. Trimming left V 8 bases short and J 3 bases short, with 19 bases between. The CDR3 region has the DNA TGTGCCAGCGGGGCGGGAGGCGCGCCTTACACTGAAGCTTTCTTT. It specifies CASGAGGAPYTEAFF.

The genes are TRBV15 and TRBJ1-1; no reliable D call. The germline V and J ends were trimmed by 0 bases and 0 bases, with 5 bases remaining between them. CDR3 length: 14 residues. Germline loops: CDR1 LNHNV, CDR2 YYDKDF (reference sequence). For the CDR3, the DNA is TGTGCCACCAGCAGAGATCTGGTGAACACTGAAGCTTTCTTT. Protein: CATSRDLVNTEAFF.

By share, this clonotype counts as medium-sized. The chain couples TRBV10-3 to TRBJ1-5, with D unresolved. The CDR3 is 13 residues long. The ends were cut back, 6 bases at V and 4 bases at J, with 10 bases in the middle. From germline, CDR1 is ENHRY and CDR2 SYGVKD. The CDR3, as DNA: TGTGCCATCAGGGGCAGGCTTAATCAGCCCCAGCATTTT. Amino acid sequence: CAIRGRLNQPQHF.

Judged by abundance, this clonotype is medium-sized. J is TRBJ2-7 and V is TRBV15; a possible D gene is TRBD1 (7 bases). The CDR3 is 15 residues long. The germline V and J ends were trimmed by 3 bases and 0 bases, with 12 bases remaining between them. Looked up from germline, CDR1 is LNHNV and CDR2 is YYDKDF (reference sequence). This CDR3 reads CATSRAGQTSYEQYF. The CDR3 DNA follows: TGTGCCACCAGCAGGGCGGGACAGACCTCCTACGAGCAGTACTTC. The full variable domain, completed using reference TRBV15 and TRBJ2-7, is DAMVIQNPRYQVTQFGKPVTLSCSQTLNHNVMYWYQQKSSQAPKLLFHYYDKDFNNEADTPDNFQSRRPNTSFCFLDIRSPGLGDTAMYLCATSRAGQTSYEQYFGPGTRLTVT.

This clonotype is medium-sized (0.01 to 0.1%) in the sample. This chain uses TRBV6-6 with TRBJ1-5; the D gene is possibly TRBD1 (5 bases). Trimming pared 0 bases from V and 4 bases from J, leaving 7 bases between. The CDR3 runs to 14 residues. The germline V gene encodes CDR1 MNHNY and CDR2 SVGAGI (reference sequence). Written as DNA, the CDR3 is TGTGCCAGCAGTTACTCGGCAGGGAATCAGCCCCAGCATTTT. Amino acid sequence: CASSYSAGNQPQHF.

The genes are TRBV20-1 and TRBJ1-2, with 8 positions matching TRBD1. The trim removed 6 bases at V and 4 bases at J, leaving 4 bases unmatched. The CDR3 sequence is 12 residues long. Germline V gene sequence: CDR1 DFQATT, CDR2 SNEGSKA (reference sequence). The CDR3 region is CSAETGVYGYTF. CDR3 sequence (DNA): TGCAGTGCGGAGACAGGGGTCTATGGCTACACCTTC.

This clonotype was recorded at least ten times. The V gene is TRBV19, the J gene TRBJ2-7; 12 bases are shared with TRBD1. V lost 6 bases, J lost 6 bases, and 6 bases stayed unmatched. Germline lookup yields CDR1 LNHDA and CDR2 SQIVND (reference sequence). The CDR3 sequence is 14 residues long. The CDR3 DNA is TGTGCCAGTAGAACCGGGACAGGGGGCTCCGAGCAGTACTTC. Amino acid sequence: CASRTGTGGSEQYF.

This clonotype rates as medium-sized. The chain carries TRBV18 and TRBJ2-2; 13 bases fit TRBD2. The V segment lost 3 bases and the J segment 0 bases; nucleotides outside the gene matches: 1. The CDR3 has 17 amino acids. Per the germline V gene, CDR1 is KGHSH and CDR2 is LQKENI. The CDR3: CASSPTSGGSNTGELFF. Here the CDR3 DNA reads TGTGCCAGCTCACCGACTAGCGGGGGGTCGAACACCGGGGAGCTGTTTTTT.

This clonotype is medium-sized by share. The chain links TRBV27 to TRBJ1-1; no reliable D call. The CDR3 is 15 amino acids. The V end lost 7 bases, the J end lost 0 bases, and 15 bases lay between the germline ends. Germline CDR1 reads MNHEY; CDR2 reads SMNVEV (reference sequence). The CDR3 loop is CASTNRKTVNTEAFF. CDR3 bases: TGTGCCAGCACGAATCGTAAGACGGTGAACACTGAAGCTTTCTTT.